Shown below are 28 T cell receptor beta chains from a single sample sequenced in a study of cytomegalovirus exposure and HLA in healthy donors listed by TCRdb under 2017. Receptor amplification or capture employed the immunoSEQ multiplex PCR assay. TCRdb provides this immuneACCESS table in a form limited to in-frame rearrangements. Some clones are lacking; in checked studies, under half of them reflect an unresolved V gene, and why the rest are absent is not known. The table for this sample lists some 220,000 clones; around nine tenths of them were counted only once. About 0.95% of the sample rests with the top ten. Sequenced input: PBMCs. Receptor source: a woman under 30 in good health and CMV-seronegative.

The chain joins TRBV7-3 to TRBJ2-1; D is unclear. The ends were cut back, 3 bases at V and 5 bases at J, with 8 bases in the middle. There are 13 residues in the CDR3. The germline CDR1 and CDR2 sequences are SGHTA and FQGTGA. CDR3 residues: CASSLGLHNEQFF. CDR3 bases: TGTGCCAGCAGCTTGGGCCTGCACAATGAGCAGTTCTTC. Complete variable domain (other parts from reference TRBV7-3 and TRBJ2-1): GAGVSQTPSNKVTEKGKYVELRCDPISGHTALYWYRQSLGQGPEFLIYFQGTGAADDSGLPNDRFFAVRPEGSVSTLKIQRTERGDSAVYLCASSLGLHNEQFFGPGTRLTVL.

The V and J genes are TRBV5-1 and TRBJ2-5; D is possibly TRBD1 (6 bases). V was clipped by 4 bases and J by 7 bases, with 20 bases between them. The CDR3 has 15 residues. From germline, CDR1 is SGHRS and CDR2 YFSETQ. The CDR3 region has the DNA TGCGCCAGCAGCCGGGTCAGGGGCAGCCAGGGGACCCAGTACTTC. The encoded protein is CASSRVRGSQGTQYF.

The CDR3 spells CASSDPNRAGYNEQFF. The DNA for the CDR3 is TGTGCCAGCAGCGATCCAAACAGGGCAGGTTACAATGAGCAGTTCTTC. This sequence joins TRBV9 and TRBJ2-1, with TRBD1 as a possible D gene (6 bases). The V gene's germline CDR1 is SGDLS and CDR2 YYNGEE. The CDR3 contains 16 residues. The germline V and J ends were trimmed by 3 bases and 4 bases, with 17 bases remaining between them.

The chain is built from TRBV19 and TRBJ2-7; 11 nucleotides agree with TRBD1. Germline-derived CDR1 and CDR2 are LNHDA and SQIVND (reference sequence). V shed 10 bases and J 2 bases; nucleotides not matched to a gene: 4. The CDR3 runs to 13 residues. The CDR3 DNA sequence: TGTGCCACCGCGGGACAGGGGGCCTACGAGCAGTACTTC. Translation: CATAGQGAYEQYF.

The chain links TRBV6-5 to TRBJ1-4; 10 nucleotides agree with TRBD1. CDR1 and CDR2 (germline): MNHEY, SVGAGI. Unmatched junction bases numbered 4, after V lost 6 bases and J lost 6 bases. The CDR3 totals 14 residues. This CDR3 reads CASSLGQGYEKLFF. CDR3 sequence (DNA): TGTGCCAGCAGCCTGGGACAGGGGTATGAAAAACTGTTTTTT.

This clone showed up just a few times. The DNA is omitted, as the CDR3 cannot be located on it reliably, and the CDR3 follows TCRdb's listing. The J gene is TRBJ1-5, the V gene TRBV5-7; the table calls TRBD1, which could not be checked here. TRBV5-7 is known as an ORF, though its function is uncertain. Including both end residues, the CDR3 is 18 amino acids long. CDR3 amino acids: CASSFGPGDRETGQPQHF.

This rearrangement joins TRBV28 to TRBJ1-5; D unresolved. Trimming stripped 4 bases from V and 3 bases from J, with 16 bases between. The germline V gene encodes CDR1 MDHEN and CDR2 SYDVKM. This CDR3 has 16 amino acids. DNA of the CDR3: TGTGCCAGCAGTTCCCCGTCGGGGTTGGACAATCAGCCCCAGCATTTT. It specifies CASSSPSGLDNQPQHF.

The chain combines TRBV5-1 with TRBJ1-4; TRBD1 might be the D (6 bases). Germline-derived CDR1 and CDR2 are SGHRS and YFSETQ. The CDR3 sequence is 17 residues long. V lost 3 bases, J lost 4 bases, and 19 bases lay in between. Here the CDR3 DNA reads TGCGCCAGCAGCTATGGGACACGATTCATCGGTAATGAAAAACTGTTTTTT. It codes for CASSYGTRFIGNEKLFF.

This chain joins TRBV6-5 and TRBJ2-5; perhaps TRBD2 as D (5 bases). There are 13 residues in the CDR3. Germline-derived CDR1 and CDR2 are MNHEY and SVGAGI. V dropped 4 bases and J dropped 2 bases, with 8 bases sitting between them. This chain's CDR3 is CASSFSGQETQYF. The CDR3 DNA is TGTGCCAGCAGTTTCAGCGGACAAGAGACCCAGTACTTC.

This clone was counted once. The V and J genes are TRBV5-4 and TRBJ2-3; 8 bases line up with TRBD2. Germline V gene lookup returns CDR1 SGHNT and CDR2 YYREEE (reference sequence). The CDR3 is 16 residues long. Trimming cost V 3 bases and J 3 bases; bases outside gene matches: 9. CDR3 DNA sequence: TGTGCCAGCAGCTGGGGGCTCAGCGGGAGTACAGATACGCAGTATTTT. Translation gives CASSWGLSGSTDTQYF. The full variable domain, completed using reference TRBV5-4 and TRBJ2-3, is ETGVTQSPTHLIKTRGQQVTLRCSSQSGHNTVSWYQQALGQGPQFIFQYYREEENGRGNFPPRFSGLQFPNYSSELNVNALELDDSALYLCASSWGLSGSTDTQYFGPGTRLTVL.

The J gene is TRBJ2-2, the V gene TRBV19; TRBD1 is a possible D gene (5 bases). Trimming took off 4 bases at V and 1 base at J, with 7 bases between the two ends. CDR1 LNHDA and CDR2 SQIVND come from the germline V gene (reference sequence). This CDR3 is 14 amino acids long. The CDR3 sequence is CASSNGQNTGELFF. For the CDR3, the DNA is TGTGCCAGTAGTAATGGACAGAACACCGGGGAGCTGTTTTTT.

This clone was observed once. This rearrangement joins TRBV5-6 to TRBJ1-5; D is unclear. This CDR3 is built from 16 residues. V was clipped by 0 bases and J by 2 bases, with 12 bases between them. Germline V gives CDR1 SGHDT, CDR2 YYEEEE. CDR3 residues: CASSLGNTMGNQPQHF. CDR3 sequence (DNA): TGTGCCAGCAGCTTGGGTAACACGATGGGCAATCAGCCCCAGCATTTT.

In this sample, this clone turned up a few times. The chain has TRBV7-9 and TRBJ2-2; 9 bases agree with TRBD1. Per the germline V gene, CDR1 is SEHNR and CDR2 is FQNEAQ (reference sequence). The V segment lost 5 bases and the J segment 4 bases; nucleotides outside the gene matches: 5. The CDR3 has 15 residues. The CDR3 nucleotides read TGTGCCAGCAGCCCGGACAGGGGTAGCACCGGGGAGCTGTTTTTT. Amino acid sequence: CASSPDRGSTGELFF.

The genes are TRBV6-1 and TRBJ2-7; 8 nucleotides agree with TRBD1. CDR3 length: 13 amino acids. Germline V CDR1 and CDR2: MNHNS, SASEGT. V dropped 7 bases and J dropped 2; count of bases not matched to a gene: 4. The CDR3 here is CASIGQGAYEQYF. The CDR3 DNA reads as TGTGCCAGCATAGGACAGGGAGCCTACGAGCAGTACTTC.

The CDR3 loop is CASSPQRDYSNQPQHF. DNA of the CDR3: TGTGCCAGCTCACCACAGCGGGATTATAGCAATCAGCCCCAGCATTTT. The V gene is TRBV18, the J gene TRBJ1-5, with D uncertain. Germline CDR1 is KGHSH and CDR2 is LQKENI. This CDR3 is built from 16 residues. V lost 1 base, J lost 0 bases, and 10 bases lay in between.

This chain joins TRBV7-3 and TRBJ1-4, with D tentatively TRBD1 (6 bases). Between the trimmed V and J ends, which lost 4 bases and 6 bases, there was a span of 15 bases. This CDR3 is built from 15 residues. Germline-derived CDR1 and CDR2 are SGHTA and FQGTGA. DNA for the CDR3: TGTGCCAGCAGCTCTGGGCAGGGGTGGGATGAAAAACTGTTTTTT. Translated, it gives CASSSGQGWDEKLFF.

This chain uses TRBV9 with TRBJ1-1, with D uncertain. This CDR3 region has 15 residues. Between the trimmed V and J ends, which lost 0 bases and 5 bases, there was a span of 14 bases. Germline CDR1 SGDLS, CDR2 YYNGEE. This CDR3 reads CASSVDAEPRTEAFF. CDR3 bases: TGTGCCAGCAGCGTAGATGCGGAGCCGAGAACTGAAGCTTTCTTT. The full variable domain, its missing parts supplied by reference TRBV9 and TRBJ1-1, is DSGVTQTPKHLITATGQRVTLRCSPRSGDLSVYWYQQSLDQGLQFLIQYYNGEERAKGNILERFSAQQFPDLHSELNLSSLELGDSALYFCASSVDAEPRTEAFFGQGTRLTVV.

The chain couples TRBV11-3 to TRBJ2-3; D perhaps matches TRBD1 (6 bases). V lost 5 bases to trimming and J lost 0 bases, with 9 bases between them. The CDR3 sequence is 14 residues long. Germline assignment: CDR1 SGHNT and CDR2 YENEEA. The CDR3 DNA follows: TGTGCCAGCAGCCCGGGACAAAGCACAGATACGCAGTATTTT. Translating gives CASSPGQSTDTQYF.

The chain employs TRBV29-1 and TRBJ2-7; D might be TRBD2 (6 bases). Germline V lookup: CDR1 SQVTM, CDR2 ANQGSEA. Between the trimmed V and J ends, which lost 4 bases and 3 bases, there was a span of 16 bases. The length of the CDR3 is 14 residues. The CDR3 spells CSVGGGMGIYEQYF. CDR3 DNA sequence: TGCAGCGTTGGAGGCGGGATGGGCATCTACGAGCAGTACTTC.

V usage is TRBV2 and J usage is TRBJ1-1, with D tentatively TRBD1 (6 bases). The length of the CDR3 is 15 residues. Per germline, CDR1 SNHLY and CDR2 FYNNEI. Trimming pared 11 bases from V and 0 bases from J, leaving 19 bases between. The CDR3 sequence: CAVRGQMLLNTEAFF. For the CDR3, the DNA is TGTGCCGTCAGAGGACAGATGCTCTTGAACACTGAAGCTTTCTTT.

The chain uses TRBV30 and TRBJ1-2, with TRBD1 identical over 9 bases. The germline CDR1 and CDR2 sequences are GTSNPN and SVGIG (reference sequence). With V trimmed by 2 bases and J by 6 bases, 10 bases remained unmatched. CDR3 length: 15 amino acids. The CDR3 protein is CAWSRQGGFPHGYTF. The CDR3 DNA follows: TGTGCCTGGAGTCGACAGGGGGGATTTCCCCATGGCTACACCTTC.

About this clone itself: The junction and the germline gene differ at one end; a read error may be behind it. The chain uses TRBV19 and TRBJ1-6; 7 nucleotides match TRBD1. This CDR3 spans 12 amino acids. In germline, CDR1 is LNHDA, CDR2 SQIVND (reference sequence). The CDR3 spells CASSIDGTAWDF. The CDR3, as DNA: TGTGCCAGTAGTATAGACGGGACAGCCTGGGACTTT.

This chain uses TRBV19 with TRBJ1-5, with 9 bases identical to TRBD1. CDR3 length: 17 amino acids. Trimming cost V 1 base and J 2 bases; bases outside gene matches: 6. Germline loops: CDR1 LNHDA, CDR2 SQIVND (reference sequence). CDR3 region: CASSIVTGGVGNQPQHF. CDR3 nucleotides: TGTGCCAGTAGTATAGTGACAGGGGGAGTTGGCAATCAGCCCCAGCATTTT.

The rearrangement links TRBV5-6 to TRBJ1-1; D is perhaps TRBD1 (5 bases). CDR3 length: 15 amino acids. V lost 4 bases to trimming and J lost 0 bases, with 13 bases between them. Looked up from germline, CDR1 is SGHDT and CDR2 is YYEEEE. CDR3: CASSDNPGLNTEAFF. The CDR3 bases are TGTGCCAGCAGCGACAATCCAGGGTTGAACACTGAAGCTTTCTTT.

This chain joins TRBV30 and TRBJ1-3; TRBD1 matches 7 bases. This CDR3 is built from 13 residues. Germline loops: CDR1 GTSNPN, CDR2 SVGIG (reference sequence). J gave up 2 bases and V 7 bases, and 5 bases lay outside the gene matches. CDR3 in DNA: TGTGCCTACAACAGGGGCACTGGAAACACCATATATTTT. Protein: CAYNRGTGNTIYF.

The genes are TRBV4-1 and TRBJ1-1; the D gene is possibly TRBD1 (6 bases). CDR1 MGHRA and CDR2 YSYEKL come from the germline V gene. The CDR3 is made up of 15 amino acids. The V gene lost 2 bases and the J gene lost 1 base, with 11 bases spanning the gap. DNA of the CDR3: TGCGCCAGCAGCCAAATTCCGGGACAGAACACTGAAGCTTTCTTT. Its protein product is CASSQIPGQNTEAFF.

The chain joins TRBV15 to TRBJ2-7; 8 bases fit TRBD2. The CDR3 consists of 17 residues. The germline CDR1 and CDR2 sequences are LNHNV and YYDKDF (reference sequence). With V trimmed by 3 bases and J by 0 bases, 10 bases remained unmatched. For the CDR3, the DNA is TGTGCCACCAGCAGCCCCGGACTAGCCCGAAGCTCCTACGAGCAGTACTTC. It yields the protein CATSSPGLARSSYEQYF.

The chain is built from TRBV6-1 and TRBJ2-1; 7 positions agree with TRBD1. This CDR3 region has 14 residues. CDR1 and CDR2 (germline): MNHNS, SASEGT. Trimming took 8 bases from V and 6 from J; bases not matched to a gene: 10. The CDR3 reads CASQRTGGGNEQFF. The DNA for the CDR3 is TGTGCCAGCCAAAGGACAGGTGGGGGCAATGAGCAGTTCTTC.